This T cell receptor beta chain was recovered during a study of blood T cells in healthy people across ages (dated by TCRdb to the mid-2010s). Broadly, across the study: Template switching captured roughly one uniquely barcoded TCR beta cDNA molecule per two T cells in model experiments. Using the same blood draw, the study looked at two additional independent replicas of 1 million unique cDNA reads for two donors, one aged 18 to 29 and the other aged 80 or older. Age-related changes in TCR beta repertoire diversity were measured in the study by deep sequencing normalized with unique cDNA molecular identifiers. Donors were grouped into four age groups: young (average roughly 15 years), middle-aged (39), aged (about 60) and long-lived (over 80). To avoid experimental bias, donors of different ages were randomly spread across the sequencing lanes.

Notes on this clonotype: The antigen it binds to is not known. Base qualities are not at hand, and no much larger clone is one base apart.

The 39 donors, aged about 6 to 100 years, were systemically healthy Caucasian individuals from Russia. Each donor gave ten milliliters of peripheral blood, collected into EDTA-treated Vacutainer tubes. PBMCs were isolated by Ficoll-Paque density-gradient centrifugation, with at least 6.5 million obtained per sample. Trizol reagent was used to extract total RNA from the PBMCs, yielding at least 5 micrograms per sample. For every donor, an aliquot of PBMCs went through flow cytometry to measure the percentages of naive CD45RAhigh/CD27high T cells. To prepare the library, 5' RACE was applied. The listed sequencing device is Illumina HiSeq 2500. A second about 7 to 12 cycle PCR used a sample-barcoded 5' primer and a J-beta primer mix. Each TCR beta cDNA molecule received a unique molecular identifier from a template-switch 5' adaptor carrying 12 random nucleotides. At least 2.5 million CDR3-containing paired-end reads were obtained from each sample. The Mint cDNA synthesis kit, primed by a TRBC-specific oligonucleotide, was used to synthesize first-strand cDNA from all RNA. All cDNA was treated with uracil-DNA glycosylase and then went through a first 18-cycle PCR with the universal primers M1SS and BC2_uni_R. Turning to the authors' computational methods: Normalization of each sample was performed by random selection of 1 million high-quality reads, each carrying a distinct molecular identifier. Instead of being binned into consensus sequences, reads that shared molecular identifiers were thrown out. CDR3 identification, clonotype clustering and error correction used MiTCR with a Q25 quality threshold and the strictest error-elimination algorithm. A nonparametric unseen species model using Euler transformation provided a lower-bound estimate of total TCR beta diversity. TCRdb reprocessed the public reads (quality trimming at Q25 with fastp, clone calling with MiXCR) and kept in-frame beta chains. A single entry per CDR3 protein holds the most common genes and DNA from its merged rows. These V and J calls derive from TCRdb rather than the authors' analysis. In this sample the table shows some 780,000 distinct CDR3 sequences, roughly 50% of which occur a single time. The ten largest clonotypes hold roughly 24% of the sample.

Findings and caveats that apply to the study as a whole: Since profiling was done on bulk unsorted PBMCs, naive and antigen-experienced compartments could not be conclusively compared. Because the CMV infection status of the donors was unknown, age-related changes in expanded clonotypes may potentially have been confounded. The long-lived group showed more naive CD4+ T cells, fewer expanded clones and increased TCR diversity than the aged group, suggesting age selection. As age increased, observed TCR beta diversity per million T cells dropped in a roughly linear way, and a significant reduction was already evident by age about 40. Estimates of total diversity from one million sequenced T cells were regarded as lower bounds and underestimates. The percentage of naive T cells measured by flow cytometry correlated strongly with observed TCR beta diversity.

The germline V gene yields MDHEN for CDR1 and SYDVKM for CDR2. From V the trimming removes 1 base and from J it removes 7 bases, while the gene matches leave 10 bases of the junction unaccounted for. Measured from the cysteine to the phenylalanine, the CDR3 is 17 residues long. Only the CDR3 portion is preserved as DNA: 51 bases, with reading frame beginning at the first base. The specimen was blood. The clonotype was recovered from a man in his forties or fifties in good health. The sequence is built from TRBV28 and TRBJ1-6, with 7 bases in between that match TRBD1. CDR3 reads: CASSLYGSATGNSPLHF. Read as DNA, the sequence is TGTGCCAGCAGTTTATATGGCAGCGCGACAGGGAATTCACCCCTCCACTTT.